This record concerns one TCR beta chain sequence. Some clones are missing from TCRdb's copy, which holds only in-frame ones; the method was immunoSEQ multiplex PCR. Among 40,000 to 45,000 clones listed, approximately 92% were seen once. The sample belongs to a study of T cell changes during pregnancy in multiple sclerosis. The CDR3 contains 13 residues. Looked up from germline, CDR1 is SQVTM and CDR2 is ANQGSEA. V dropped 7 bases and J dropped 2 bases, with 15 bases sitting between them. This sequence was found in a female donor with multiple sclerosis, enrolled in a pregnancy study. The source material was peripheral blood. V gene TRBV29-1 combines with J gene TRBJ2-7, with D tentatively TRBD2 (6 bases). The CDR3 region is CSAARGLTYEQYF. CDR3 nucleotide sequence: TGCAGCGCCGCCCGGGGACTGACCTACGAGCAGTACTTC.